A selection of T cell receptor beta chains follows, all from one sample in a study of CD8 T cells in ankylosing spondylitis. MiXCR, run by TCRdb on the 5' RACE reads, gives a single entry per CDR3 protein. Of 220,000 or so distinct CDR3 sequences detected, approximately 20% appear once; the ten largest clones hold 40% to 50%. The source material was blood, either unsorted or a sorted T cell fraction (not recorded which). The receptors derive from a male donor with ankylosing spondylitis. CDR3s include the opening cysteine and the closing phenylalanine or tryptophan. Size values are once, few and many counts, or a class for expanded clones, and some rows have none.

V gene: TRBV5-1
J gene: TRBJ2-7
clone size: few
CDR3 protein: CASSLMGLAVENYEQYF

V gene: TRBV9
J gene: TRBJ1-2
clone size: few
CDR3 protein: CASSVAPETGYDYGYTF

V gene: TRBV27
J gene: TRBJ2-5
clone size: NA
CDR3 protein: CASSLWTSGIETQYF

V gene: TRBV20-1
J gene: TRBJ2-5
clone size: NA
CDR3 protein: CSASRPPRLAGTLQETQYF

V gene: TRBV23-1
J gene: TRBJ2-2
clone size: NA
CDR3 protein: CASSQSRDRLQTPGSCFF

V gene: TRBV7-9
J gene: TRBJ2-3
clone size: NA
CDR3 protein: CASSGGQADSTDTQYF

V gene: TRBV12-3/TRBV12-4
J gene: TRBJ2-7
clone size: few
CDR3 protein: CASNLAGALYEQYF

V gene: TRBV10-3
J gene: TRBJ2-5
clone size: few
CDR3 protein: CAISDPTGGPEETQYF

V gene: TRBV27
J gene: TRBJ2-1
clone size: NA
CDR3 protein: CASSLGTSAYNEQFF

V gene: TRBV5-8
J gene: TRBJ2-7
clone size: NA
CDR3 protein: CASSFPPGEDF

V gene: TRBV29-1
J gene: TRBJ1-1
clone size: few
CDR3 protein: CSVEEGRGDTEAFF

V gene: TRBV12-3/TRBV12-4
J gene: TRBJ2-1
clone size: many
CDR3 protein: CASSLGTPAINEQFF

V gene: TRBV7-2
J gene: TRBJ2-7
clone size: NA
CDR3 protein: CASSIDRSSYEQYF

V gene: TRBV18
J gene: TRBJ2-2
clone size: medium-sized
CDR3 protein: CASSRLLTGTGELFF

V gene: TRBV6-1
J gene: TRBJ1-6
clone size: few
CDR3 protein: CASRSRDSLNSPLHF

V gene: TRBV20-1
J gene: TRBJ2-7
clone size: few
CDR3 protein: CSARDFRGASGYEQYF

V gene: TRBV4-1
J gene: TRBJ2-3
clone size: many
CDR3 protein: CASSQLAGSTDTQYF

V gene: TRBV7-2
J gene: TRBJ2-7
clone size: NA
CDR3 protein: CASSLTAGAGYEQYF

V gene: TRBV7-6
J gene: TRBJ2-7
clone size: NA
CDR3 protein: CASSAPGTPLEQYF

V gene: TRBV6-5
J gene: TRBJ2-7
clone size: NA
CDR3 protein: CASSYLGQGTYEQYF

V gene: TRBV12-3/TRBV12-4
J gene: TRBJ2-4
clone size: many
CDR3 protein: CASSPAGGPLSFQYF